This T cell receptor (beta chain) stems from a study of cytomegalovirus exposure and HLA in healthy donors. Details on this clone: Its antigen is as yet unknown.

Findings and caveats of the study: TCR beta chain V- and J-gene trimming was linked, in a later analysis, to a missense variant in DCLRE1C. A few chains linked to CMV were shown in vitro to be specific for CMV antigens.

Primers for the PCR totalled 60 Vbeta and 13 Jbeta. The protocol was immunoSEQ multiplex PCR, while the TCRdb copy is restricted to in-frame clones and leaves out a portion. Of 110,000 to 150,000 clones in the sample, 76% were seen once. Sample: PBMCs. The sequence was collected from a woman aged 40-49 years in good health and CMV-seronegative.

CDR3 in DNA: TGTGCCAGCAGCTTGGGGGCGGGCGGGGGGCGCGGGGAGACCCAGTACTTC. Translated: CASSLGAGGGRGETQYF. The chain has TRBV5-4 and TRBJ2-5; 8 bases map to TRBD2. There are 17 residues in the CDR3. Germline V gene sequence: CDR1 SGHNT, CDR2 YYREEE (reference sequence). V shed 0 bases and J 5 bases; nucleotides not matched to a gene: 12. The whole variable domain, filled in from reference TRBV5-4 and TRBJ2-5, reads ETGVTQSPTHLIKTRGQQVTLRCSSQSGHNTVSWYQQALGQGPQFIFQYYREEENGRGNFPPRFSGLQFPNYSSELNVNALELDDSALYLCASSLGAGGGRGETQYFGPGTRLLVL.